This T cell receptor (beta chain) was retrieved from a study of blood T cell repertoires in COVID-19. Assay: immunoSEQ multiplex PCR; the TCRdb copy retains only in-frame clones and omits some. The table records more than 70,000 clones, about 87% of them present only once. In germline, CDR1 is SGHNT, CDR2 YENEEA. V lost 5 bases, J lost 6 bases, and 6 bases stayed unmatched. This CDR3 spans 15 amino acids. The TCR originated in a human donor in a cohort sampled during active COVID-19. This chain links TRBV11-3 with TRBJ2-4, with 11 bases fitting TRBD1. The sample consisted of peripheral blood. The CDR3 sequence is CASSTRTGGRNIQYF. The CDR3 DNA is TGTGCCAGCAGCACCCGGACAGGGGGCCGAAACATTCAGTACTTC.